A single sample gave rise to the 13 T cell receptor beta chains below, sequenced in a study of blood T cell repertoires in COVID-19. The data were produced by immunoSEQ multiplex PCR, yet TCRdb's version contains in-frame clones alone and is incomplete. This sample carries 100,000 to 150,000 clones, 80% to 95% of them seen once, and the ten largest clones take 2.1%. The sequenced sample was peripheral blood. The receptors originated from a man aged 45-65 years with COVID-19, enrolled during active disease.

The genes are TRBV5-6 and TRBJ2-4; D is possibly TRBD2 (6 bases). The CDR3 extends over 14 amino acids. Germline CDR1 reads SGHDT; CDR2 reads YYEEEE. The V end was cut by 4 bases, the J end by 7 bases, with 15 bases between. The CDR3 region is CASSPRVTSNIQYF. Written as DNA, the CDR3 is TGTGCCAGCAGCCCTCGGGTTACTAGCAACATTCAGTACTTC. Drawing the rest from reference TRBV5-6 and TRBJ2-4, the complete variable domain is DAGVTQSPTHLIKTRGQQVTLRCSPKSGHDTVSWYQQALGQGPQFIFQYYEEEERQRGNFPDRFSGHQFPNYSSELNVNALLLGDSALYLCASSPRVTSNIQYFGAGTRLSVL.

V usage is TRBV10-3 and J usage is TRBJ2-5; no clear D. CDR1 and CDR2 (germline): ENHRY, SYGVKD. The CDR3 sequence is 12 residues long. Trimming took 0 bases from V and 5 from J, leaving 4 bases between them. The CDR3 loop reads CAISESVETQYF. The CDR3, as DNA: TGTGCCATCAGTGAGTCCGTTGAGACCCAGTACTTC.

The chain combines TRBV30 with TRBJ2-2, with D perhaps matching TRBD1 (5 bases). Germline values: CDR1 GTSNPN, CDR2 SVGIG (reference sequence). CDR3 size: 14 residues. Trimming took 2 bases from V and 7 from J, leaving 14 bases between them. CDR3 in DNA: TGTGCCTGGAGTCCCCTTGGGGCTGGCGGGGAGCTGTTTTTT. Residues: CAWSPLGAGGELFF.

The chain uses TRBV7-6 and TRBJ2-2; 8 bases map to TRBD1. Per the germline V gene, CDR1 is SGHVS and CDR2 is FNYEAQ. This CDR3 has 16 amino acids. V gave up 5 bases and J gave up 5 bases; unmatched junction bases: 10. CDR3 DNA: TGTGCCAGCAGCCTGACGACAGGGGCCCTGACCGGGGAGCTGTTTTTT. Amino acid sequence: CASSLTTGALTGELFF.

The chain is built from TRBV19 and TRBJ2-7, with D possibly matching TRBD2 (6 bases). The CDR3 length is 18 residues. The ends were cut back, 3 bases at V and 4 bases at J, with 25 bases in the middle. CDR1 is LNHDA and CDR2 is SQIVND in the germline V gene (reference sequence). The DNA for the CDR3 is TGTGCCAGTAGTATCTCGGCGCGGGACTGGGCCGCTGTTTACGAGCAGTACTTC. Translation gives CASSISARDWAAVYEQYF.

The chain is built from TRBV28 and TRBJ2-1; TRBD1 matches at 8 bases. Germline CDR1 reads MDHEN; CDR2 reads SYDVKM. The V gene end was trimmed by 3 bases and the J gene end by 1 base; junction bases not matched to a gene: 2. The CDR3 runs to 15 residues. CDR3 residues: CASSFWTGSYNEQFF. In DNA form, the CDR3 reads TGTGCCAGCAGTTTTTGGACAGGGTCCTACAATGAGCAGTTCTTC.

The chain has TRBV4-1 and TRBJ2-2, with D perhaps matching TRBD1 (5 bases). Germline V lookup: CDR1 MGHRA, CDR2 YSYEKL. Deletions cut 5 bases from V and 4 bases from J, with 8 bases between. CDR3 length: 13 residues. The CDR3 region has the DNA TGCGCCAGCAGCTCGACAGCCACCGGGGAGCTGTTTTTT. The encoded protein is CASSSTATGELFF.

The CDR3 nucleotides are TGTGCCAGCAGTCTAGCGGGGAGGGCCGAGACCCAGTACTTC. Translated, it gives CASSLAGRAETQYF. The chain uses TRBV28 and TRBJ2-5, with TRBD2 identical over 9 bases. CDR1 MDHEN and CDR2 SYDVKM come from the germline V gene. The V and J ends lost 5 bases and 5 bases, in that order; junction bases with no gene match: 6. This CDR3 spans 14 amino acids. Complete variable domain (other parts from reference TRBV28 and TRBJ2-5): DVKVTQSSRYLVKRTGEKVFLECVQDMDHENMFWYRQDPGLGLRLIYFSYDVKMKEKGDIPEGYSVSREKKERFSLILESASTNQTSMYLCASSLAGRAETQYFGPGTRLLVL.

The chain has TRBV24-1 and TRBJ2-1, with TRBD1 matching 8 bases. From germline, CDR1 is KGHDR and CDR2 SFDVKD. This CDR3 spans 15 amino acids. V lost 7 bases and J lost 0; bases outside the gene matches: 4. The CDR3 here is CATSPGGRSYNEQFF. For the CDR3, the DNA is TGTGCCACCAGCCCAGGGGGCCGCTCCTACAATGAGCAGTTCTTC.

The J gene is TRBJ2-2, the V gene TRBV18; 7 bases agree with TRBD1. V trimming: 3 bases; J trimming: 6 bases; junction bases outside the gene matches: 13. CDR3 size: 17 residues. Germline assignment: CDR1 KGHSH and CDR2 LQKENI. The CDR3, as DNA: TGTGCCAGCTCACCCCTTACCCCGACAGGGTCGTCCGGGGAGCTGTTTTTT. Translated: CASSPLTPTGSSGELFF.

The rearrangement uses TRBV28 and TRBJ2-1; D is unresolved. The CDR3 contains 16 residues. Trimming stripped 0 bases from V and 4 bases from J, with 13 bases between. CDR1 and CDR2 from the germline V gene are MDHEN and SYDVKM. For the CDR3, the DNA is TGTGCCAGCAGTTTATGGTTGGCAGGCTTGTACAATGAGCAGTTCTTC. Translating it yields CASSLWLAGLYNEQFF.

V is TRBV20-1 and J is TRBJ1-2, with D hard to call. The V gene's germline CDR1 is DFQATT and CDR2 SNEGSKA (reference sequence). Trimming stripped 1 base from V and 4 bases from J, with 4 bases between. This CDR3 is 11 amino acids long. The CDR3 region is CSARVSYGYTF. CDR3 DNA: TGCAGTGCTAGAGTCAGCTATGGCTACACCTTC.

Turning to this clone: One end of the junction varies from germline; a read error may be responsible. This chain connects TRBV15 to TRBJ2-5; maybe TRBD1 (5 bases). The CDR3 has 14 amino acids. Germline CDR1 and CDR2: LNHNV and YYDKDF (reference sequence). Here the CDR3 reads CATRRDRNQETQYF. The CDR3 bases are TGTGCCACCAGGAGAGACAGAAACCAAGAGACCCAGTACTTC.